The clone carrying this T cell receptor beta chain was counted many times. The antigen is unknown. Every isolated RNA sample was fully reverse transcribed, so sequencing captured expressed TCRB transcripts. The data were produced by immunoSEQ multiplex PCR, yet TCRdb's version contains in-frame clones alone and is incomplete. The table records about 200,000 clones, around 9.9% of them present only once. There are 17 residues in the CDR3. The data were obtained in a study of beta chain features in type 1 diabetes. Study-level points and caveats: There was a possibility that cDNA sequencing over-represented cells with high TCR expression. Unsettled here was the matter of whether HLA type influences TCRB rearrangement.

Via the markers CD45RO/CCR7/CD25/CD127/CD95/CD27, stem cell-like memory, regulatory, central memory and naive CD4+ cells were sorted. This receptor was taken from a man younger than 35 in good health. The V and J genes are TRBV21-1 and TRBJ2-6; the D call in the table, TRBD1, was not verified against the DNA. TRBV21-1 corresponds to a pseudogene. The sample comprised central memory CD4+ T cells from blood. CDR3 region: CASSIPGQRSGANVLTF. DNA for the CDR3: TGTGCCAGCAGCATCCCAGGACAACGATCTGGGGCCAACGTCCTGACTTTC.